Included here is one TCR beta chain sequence, with context. This clonotype showed up many times. The antigen it binds to is not known. No much larger clone is present one base from it, and per-base qualities are unavailable. What the time point label conveys for this sample: newly diagnosed GD, antithyroid drugs for less than 3 months. For both TCR sequencing and RNA sequencing, RNA was extracted from PBMCs in TRIzol. The diagnosis of Graves' disease followed American Thyroid Association guidelines. Patients for the study were recruited at an endocrinology department in Xi'an, China. From each patient, 7.5 to 9.5 milliliters of peripheral blood was collected into an EDTA anticoagulant tube. Ficoll Paque Plus density gradient separation was used to isolate PBMCs, and no further T cell sorting was done. RNA quality was checked with an Agilent 2100 Bioanalyzer and agarose gel, and concentration with a NanoDrop 2000.

These data belong to a study of regulatory T cells in long-lasting Graves disease (dated by TCRdb to the early 2020s). In terms of the full investigation: Newly diagnosed Graves' disease patients had taken antithyroid drugs for less than 3 months. This study used TCR sequencing and RNA sequencing of peripheral blood to compare persistent Graves' disease patients against newly diagnosed Graves' disease patients. A total of roughly 35 samples were covered by TCR sequencing, comprising approximately 13 persistent and around 20 newly diagnosed Graves' disease patients. The study took place in China and was registered as a clinical trial.

Study-wide conclusions, independent of this receptor: Only the TCR beta chain was sequenced and analyzed. Lower TCR Shannon entropy and fewer highly expanded clones were observed in persistent Graves' disease patients than in newly diagnosed patients, which suggested clonal expansion. The authors noted that the small sample size was a limitation that may lower accuracy. A larger number of public clonotypes was shared among persistent patients (about 2,700) than among newly diagnosed patients (around 890). The study examined only peripheral blood because the primary lesion, thyroid tissue, could not be accessed.

The method behind the library was multiplex PCR. Sequencing was performed on an Illumina HiSeq 4000. iRepertoire HTBI primers and Arm-PCR amplification of CDR3 regions were used to construct TCR beta libraries. Gel purification was performed on PCR products prior to sequencing. Turning to the authors' computational methods: A total of 62 TRBV and approximately 15 TRBJ segments were identified across samples and were used for gene usage analysis of CDR3 amino acid clonotypes. Filtered high-quality paired reads were merged into contigs using COPE and FqMerger. Contigs were aligned with BLAST to IMGT TRBV, TRBD and TRBJ reference genes, and CDR3 was defined per IMGT. Highly expanded clones were defined as clonotypes with a frequency above 0.1%. Shannon entropy was used to measure repertoire diversity, and the Gini coefficient was used to measure V-J evenness. A clonotype was considered public if more than one individual shared it. TCRdb trimmed public reads at Q25 via fastp, called clones via MiXCR and kept in-frame beta chains. When rows share a CDR3 protein, they turn into one entry using the most common DNA and genes. The V and J calls were determined by TCRdb, not by the authors. The sample table contains fewer than 550,000 distinct CDR3 sequences; only one count was recorded for about 16% of them. The ten biggest clones cover roughly 25% of the sample.

Another study also made use of these data, one on T cells in Graves' hyperthyroidism and ophthalmopathy. Drawing on the second study: Stable Graves' hyperthyroidism was defined as no progression to ophthalmopathy during 18 months of follow-up. Hyperthyroidism patients were aged 18 to 65 years and newly diagnosed, with disease duration of less than 2 months. Patients with uncontrolled infections, other autoimmune diseases, pregnancy or lactation were excluded. Clinical symptoms, serum thyroxine and TRAb, thyroid ultrasound, and orbital computed tomography formed the basis for the diagnoses. For the first round of RT-PCR on the TCR CDR3, the HTBI primer set was used together with the Qiagen OneStep RT-PCR kit. Most expanded thyroid clonotypes (frequency above 0.001) were also detected in blood, a finding suggesting that blood repertoires may reflect thyroid immune responses. Ophthalmopathy was separated from stable hyperthyroidism by a 13 V-J signature model, with about 86% sensitivity and roughly 84% specificity obtained in cross-validation and 80%/75% obtained in testing. In validation, progression to ophthalmopathy was predicted by the model with 55% to 71% sensitivity and 72.22% specificity, a median of 6.5 months before onset. To identify distinguishing TCR V-J signatures, a discovery cohort of roughly 100 patients was used, comprising 43 with Graves' ophthalmopathy and some 57 with stable Graves' hyperthyroidism. Whether ophthalmopathy could be predicted prospectively was tested in an independent validation cohort made up of under 20 hyperthyroidism patients plus 17 patients who later progressed to ophthalmopathy. The 75 to 100 discovery patients were divided at random into training and test sets in a 7:3 ratio. In more than five Graves' hyperthyroidism patients, the study also compared T-cell repertoires from thyroid tissue with T-cell repertoires from blood. Once sampling was done, hyperthyroidism patients were given methimazole at a starting dose of 30 mg daily, whereas ophthalmopathy patients were given high-dose intravenous methylprednisolone. A second multiplex PCR round built the libraries, followed by size selection and purification. Paired-end sequencing of the libraries was performed with 100 bp reads on an Illumina HiSeq2000. SOAPnuke was used to process the raw data, with reads discarded if the reads contained adapters or uncalled bases, had a mean Phred below 15, or lacked an exact constant-primer or identifier match. High-quality paired reads were merged using COPE v1.2.5, and each unique nucleotide sequence was defined as a clonotype. MiTCR v1.1 was used to align the clonotypes against IMGT TRBV, TRBD and TRBJ reference segments. The analysis was restricted to V-J combinations with a frequency above 0.0001, which together covered roughly 99% of the repertoires. A TCS score was defined as the ratio of F50 (clonal expansion) to E x V (chaos), with BLOSUM62-based TCRdist applied between CDR3 peptides within each V-J. Welch's t-statistics and random forest reduced some 510 V-J features to fewer than 15, which were used in a naive Bayes classifier (R e1071). Sample size was not statistically predetermined, and investigators were not blinded to group allocation. TCR Vbeta CDR3 sequencing of approximately 140 peripheral blood samples (over 40 ophthalmopathy, 75 to 85 hyperthyroidism and roughly 17 progressor patients) is reported in the paper.

This TCR came from a woman aged 35 to 60 with Graves disease. Donor details come from another sample of the same person, matched by shared clones. This material consisted of peripheral blood mononuclear cells (PBMCs), taken at new diagnosis, from a patient treated with antithyroid drugs.

At the DNA level, the sequence is TGTGCCTGGAGTGTACGGACAAAAGAGACCCAGTACTTC. Translated, this gives CAWSVRTKETQYF. The chain uses TRBV30 and TRBJ2-5; TRBD1 is perhaps the D gene, given 5 matching bases. Based on the germline V gene (reference sequence), the CDR1 and CDR2 sequences are GTSNPN and SVGIG. V is cut by 0 bases and J by 3 bases, and the space between the germline ends is 8 bases. The CDR3 spans 13 residues, from the cysteine through the phenylalanine. Just CDR3 DNA is preserved here, 39 bases in frame from base 1.